There are a few counts of the clone carrying this TCR beta chain. Clones were sequenced by immunoSEQ multiplex PCR, and TCRdb holds only the in-frame ones, with some missing. The profile shows approximately 250,000 clones, roughly 86% of them singletons. This entry is derived from a study of blood T cell repertoires in COVID-19. Study summary: PBMCs, B-cell-depleted T cells, or T cells provided the cDNA or gDNA that made up the material.

Germline V gene sequence: CDR1 SGHVS, CDR2 FQNEAQ. Between the trimmed V and J ends, which lost 4 bases and 4 bases, there was a span of 13 bases. There are 14 residues in the CDR3. The sequenced material came from peripheral blood. The rearrangement links TRBV7-8 to TRBJ1-1; D is possibly TRBD1 (5 bases). The clonotype was recovered from a woman aged 55-70 years with COVID-19, enrolled during active disease. Here the CDR3 DNA reads TGTGCCAGCAGCTCGAACAGGATTTCCACTGAAGCTTTCTTT. This encodes CASSSNRISTEAFF.